These 4 T cell receptor beta chains were all obtained from the same sample, sequenced in a study of CD8+ T cells in alopecia areata. Extracted from the samples, RNA was reverse transcribed into cDNA to serve as the sequencing template. The repertoire was sequenced with immunoSEQ multiplex PCR; TCRdb's copy has only in-frame clones and lacks some. Seen here are roughly 150,000 clones, around 55% observed once, and the top ten hold approximately 19%. The sequences come from CD8+ T cells sorted from blood, collected at week 0. These receptor sequences come from a human donor with alopecia areata.

This clone was counted a few times. The rearrangement joins TRBV11-2 to TRBJ2-3; D not resolved. Germline values: CDR1 SGHAT, CDR2 FQNNGV. V lost 5 bases to trimming and J lost 4 bases, with 10 bases between them. CDR3 size: 13 residues. The CDR3 reads CASSLVGSDTQYF. CDR3 coding DNA: TGTGCCAGCAGCCTAGTGGGGTCAGATACGCAGTATTTT.

CDR3: CASSPTGDYGYTF. The CDR3 region has the DNA TGTGCCAGCAGCCCCACAGGGGACTATGGCTACACCTTC. The chain recombines TRBV14 with TRBJ1-2; 7 bases are a match to TRBD1. Germline V gene lookup returns CDR1 SGHDN and CDR2 FVKESK. Trimming removed 4 bases from V and 3 bases from J; junction bases left unmatched: 2. The CDR3 consists of 13 residues. Using reference TRBV14 and TRBJ1-2 for the parts outside the CDR3, the full variable domain is EAGVTQFPSHSVIEKGQTVTLRCDPISGHDNLYWYRRVMGKEIKFLLHFVKESKQDESGMPNNRFLAERTGGTYSTLKVQPAELEDSGVYFCASSPTGDYGYTFGSGTRLTVV.

V and J are TRBV29-1 and TRBJ1-1, with a weak D call TRBD1 (5 bases). Trimming shortened V by 3 bases and J by 3 bases, and 14 bases separated the two germline ends. The CDR3 has 14 residues. The germline CDR1 and CDR2 sequences are SQVTM and ANQGSEA. The CDR3 reads CSVEGGKEDTEAFF. DNA for the CDR3: TGCAGCGTTGAGGGGGGGAAGGAGGACACTGAAGCTTTCTTT.

The J gene is TRBJ2-5, the V gene TRBV20-1; D remains unclear. The CDR3 consists of 11 residues. The V and J ends lost 0 bases and 7 bases respectively, with 6 bases between them. Per germline, CDR1 DFQATT and CDR2 SNEGSKA (reference sequence). CDR3 amino acids: CSARESGTQYF. For the CDR3, the DNA is TGCAGTGCTAGAGAATCGGGGACCCAGTACTTC.